The clone carrying this TCR beta chain was detected a few times. Its matching antigen is unknown. The entry originates in a study of human T cells and chemical hapten exposure. Study results and limitations: Once DPC sensitization occurred, TCRs above 1 in 1000 frequency showed no change.

The time point is: healthy volunteer bleed at 2 weeks. Whole blood that had not been fractionated was the source of extracted total RNA. The ends were cut back, 3 bases at V and 4 bases at J, with 17 bases in the middle. The CDR3 extends over 15 amino acids. CDR1 and CDR2 from the germline V gene are DFQATT and SNEGSKA (reference sequence). TCRdb re-analysed the RACE reads in MiXCR, keeping a single row per CDR3 protein. The sample shows more than 70,000 distinct CDR3 sequences, about 8.7% of them seen only once. Sequencing was performed on whole blood. The chain employs TRBV20-1 and TRBJ2-3; perhaps TRBD2 as D (6 bases). The source of this sequence is a female donor in good health. Some clones in this sample may be carry-over from other donors' samples. The DNA of the CDR3 is TGCAGTGCTAGTCGCCAATTCGGGAGCGCAGATACGCAGTATTTT. It translates to CSASRQFGSADTQYF.